Presented here are 20 T cell receptor beta chains from one specimen sequenced in a study of cytomegalovirus exposure and HLA in healthy donors. PCR was performed using 60 Vbeta and 13 Jbeta primers. The method was immunoSEQ multiplex PCR; TCRdb's version includes in-frame clones alone and lacks a portion of them. The data show about 200,000 clones, 82% seen once. The sequenced sample was PBMCs. Source of these receptors: a boy aged 2-15 years in good health and CMV-seronegative.

The V call is TRBV19, the J call TRBJ1-6; D is perhaps TRBD1 (6 bases). The CDR3 spans 22 residues. The germline CDR1 and CDR2 sequences are LNHDA and SQIVND (reference sequence). V was shortened by 1 base and J by 0 bases, with 25 bases between the two germline ends. CDR3 nucleotides: TGTGCCAGTAGTATAGCTGCGACAGGTCAGCTCCTTCCAAGCTCCTATAATTCACCCCTCCACTTT. Translation gives CASSIAATGQLLPSSYNSPLHF.

The chain recombines TRBV7-9 with TRBJ1-2, with 7 bases fitting TRBD1. V was clipped by 8 bases and J by 7 bases; unmatched bases: 16. CDR1 SEHNR and CDR2 FQNEAQ come from the germline V gene (reference sequence). The CDR3 is 15 residues long. Here the CDR3 reads CASELKGTAPFGYTF. Written as DNA, the CDR3 is TGTGCCAGCGAATTAAAGGGGACAGCGCCTTTTGGCTACACCTTC.

The rearrangement links TRBV5-4 to TRBJ1-1; 10 bases match TRBD1. Germline CDR1 SGHNT, CDR2 YYREEE (reference sequence). This CDR3 is built from 15 residues. The trim removed 6 bases at V and 0 bases at J, leaving 5 bases unmatched. CDR3 coding DNA: TGTGCCAGCACCATGACAGGGGGCGTGAACACTGAAGCTTTCTTT. This codes for CASTMTGGVNTEAFF.

This chain uses TRBV5-1 with TRBJ1-4; D might be TRBD1 (5 bases). The CDR3 spans 16 residues. Per the germline V gene, CDR1 is SGHRS and CDR2 is YFSETQ. Deletions cut 0 bases from V and 1 base from J, with 10 bases between. CDR3 DNA sequence: TGCGCCAGCAGCTTGGCGCAGGGTTTAACTAATGAAAAACTGTTTTTT. Amino acid sequence: CASSLAQGLTNEKLFF.

The chain uses TRBV6-5 and TRBJ2-7, with TRBD1 identical over 7 bases. J lost 5 bases, V lost 6 bases, and 13 bases had no gene match. Germline CDR1 reads MNHEY; CDR2 reads SVGAGI. The CDR3 contains 15 residues. In DNA, the CDR3 is TGTGCCAGCAGATCACGACAGGGCCAAGGCGACGAGCAGTACTTC. This gives the protein CASRSRQGQGDEQYF.

The chain employs TRBV5-6 and TRBJ2-3, with 11 positions matching TRBD2. CDR1 and CDR2 from the germline V gene are SGHDT and YYEEEE. The CDR3 has 18 residues. V lost 4 bases, J lost 0 bases, and 10 bases stayed unmatched. DNA for the CDR3: TGTGCCAGCAGCCCCTTACCGATAGCGGGGGGGAGCACAGATACGCAGTATTTT. As protein: CASSPLPIAGGSTDTQYF.

CDR3 protein: CASGRTGRSYNEQFF. In nucleotides, the CDR3 is TGTGCCAGCGGCCGGACAGGTCGGTCCTACAATGAGCAGTTCTTC. The chain couples TRBV7-9 to TRBJ2-1; 7 positions agree with TRBD1. V lost 8 bases and J lost 1; bases outside the gene matches: 8. The CDR3 contains 15 residues. Germline V gene sequence: CDR1 SEHNR, CDR2 FQNEAQ (reference sequence).

This chain uses TRBV7-3 with TRBJ2-3, with 8 bases matching TRBD2. Germline V gene data show CDR1 as SGHTA and CDR2 as FQGTGA. The junction had 8 bases not matched to a gene; V was cut back by 2 bases and J by 1 base. The CDR3 runs to 17 residues. Here the CDR3 DNA reads TGTGCCAGCAGCTTATCGGGCGGGGGGCCGGGCACAGATACGCAGTATTTT. Its protein product is CASSLSGGGPGTDTQYF.

This clone was counted only a few times. This rearrangement joins TRBV5-6 to TRBJ1-2; D unresolved. Trimming removed 2 bases from V and 0 bases from J, with 5 bases in between. The germline V gene encodes CDR1 SGHDT and CDR2 YYEEEE. The length of the CDR3 is 13 residues. CDR3 in amino acids: CASSFTANYGYTF. CDR3 nucleotides: TGTGCCAGCAGCTTCACAGCTAACTATGGCTACACCTTC.

The chain combines TRBV28 with TRBJ2-3; 8 positions agree with TRBD2. CDR1 and CDR2 from the germline V gene are MDHEN and SYDVKM. J was trimmed by 3 bases and V by 6 bases; bases with no gene match: 8. The CDR3 covers 15 residues. Here the CDR3 DNA reads TGTGCCAGCAGGTTTAGCGGGGTAGCTACAGATACGCAGTATTTT. It is translated as CASRFSGVATDTQYF.

V usage is TRBV25-1 and J usage is TRBJ2-1; a weak D match, TRBD1 (6 bases). The CDR3 has 13 residues. The V gene's germline CDR1 is MGHDK and CDR2 SYGVNS. Trimming removed 3 bases from V and 5 bases from J, with 8 bases in between. The CDR3 sequence: CASSDYRDNEQFF. The CDR3 nucleotides read TGTGCCAGCAGTGACTACAGGGACAATGAGCAGTTCTTC.

This clone was picked up a small number of times. The chain uses TRBV4-3 and TRBJ1-1; 8 bases are shared with TRBD1. V lost 4 bases and J lost 7; bases outside the gene matches: 11. The CDR3 contains 15 residues. CDR1 LGHNA and CDR2 YSLEER come from the germline V gene. The chain's CDR3 is CASSPTDRDVLEAFF. The DNA of the CDR3 is TGCGCCAGCAGCCCAACGGACAGGGACGTACTTGAAGCTTTCTTT.

This clone was observed once. This sample also contains other DNA sequences that code for the same CDR3. The chain is built from TRBV15 and TRBJ2-3, with D unresolved. The V and J ends lost 1 base and 1 base respectively, with 3 bases between them. This CDR3 is built from 13 residues. The V gene's germline CDR1 is LNHNV and CDR2 YYDKDF (reference sequence). CDR3 sequence: CATSRAGTDTQYF. CDR3 nucleotides: TGTGCCACCAGCAGAGCAGGCACAGATACGCAGTATTTT.

The chain combines TRBV4-3 with TRBJ2-7, with 7 bases identical to TRBD2. V lost 2 bases to trimming and J lost 5 bases; unmatched junction nucleotides: 9. Germline-derived CDR1 and CDR2 are LGHNA and YSLEER. This CDR3 spans 15 amino acids. CDR3 bases: TGCGCCAGCAGCCAAATGGGGGTGGGGGGGGACGAGCAGTACTTC. This gives the protein CASSQMGVGGDEQYF.

This sequence joins TRBV2 and TRBJ2-7; D is possibly TRBD2 (7 bases). Germline assignment: CDR1 SNHLY and CDR2 FYNNEI. V dropped 6 bases and J dropped 4 bases, with 16 bases sitting between them. CDR3 length: 14 amino acids. CDR3 in amino acids: CASRRGGLRYEQYF. In DNA, the CDR3 is TGTGCCAGCAGGAGGGGGGGGCTAAGGTACGAGCAGTACTTC.

The chain uses TRBV5-1 and TRBJ1-2; TRBD1 aligns across 7 bases. Germline V gene lookup returns CDR1 SGHRS and CDR2 YFSETQ. V lost 4 bases and J lost 6; bases outside the gene matches: 15. CDR3 length: 16 residues. CDR3 DNA sequence: TGCGCCAGCAGCCTCGCCGGGGACAGCGATACCCATGGCTACACCTTC. Encoded protein: CASSLAGDSDTHGYTF.

The CDR3 region is CASGTSDYNEQFF. The CDR3 DNA reads as TGTGCCAGCGGGACTAGCGATTACAATGAGCAGTTCTTC. V gene TRBV2 combines with J gene TRBJ2-1; the match to TRBD2 covers 10 bases. The length of the CDR3 is 13 residues. V dropped 8 bases and J dropped 4; count of bases not matched to a gene: 2. Germline V CDR1 and CDR2: SNHLY, FYNNEI.

This clone came up a few times. The chain joins TRBV27 to TRBJ2-6; unclear D gene. Deletions cut 8 bases from V and 2 bases from J, with 10 bases between. Germline V lookup: CDR1 MNHEY, CDR2 SMNVEV (reference sequence). This CDR3 comprises 14 residues. The CDR3 DNA reads as TGTGCCAGCGGGCAGCCCACTGGGGCCAACGTCCTGACTTTC. Protein: CASGQPTGANVLTF.

The genes are TRBV7-3 and TRBJ2-3; 9 bases agree with TRBD1. From germline, CDR1 is SGHTA and CDR2 FQGTGA. This CDR3 contains 16 residues. J lost 4 bases, V lost 0 bases, and 5 bases had no gene match. This chain's CDR3 is CASSLTSGQGSDTQYF. The CDR3 DNA sequence: TGTGCCAGCAGCTTAACGTCCGGACAGGGGTCAGATACGCAGTATTTT.

This chain joins TRBV27 and TRBJ2-7; possibly TRBD2 for D (6 bases). The CDR3 is 13 amino acids. CDR1 is MNHEY, CDR2 SMNVEV, per germline (reference sequence). V was clipped by 6 bases and J by 3 bases, with 12 bases between them. In DNA form, the CDR3 reads TGTGCCAGCAGCCTCTTGGGGGGCTACGAGCAGTACTTC. Its protein is CASSLLGGYEQYF.